This T cell receptor beta chain comes out of a study of T cell responses to AZD1222 COVID-19 vaccine. The study's findings and limits: Receipt of two AZD1222 doses was followed by a rise in Spike-specific TCR breadth and depth.

Sequencing was performed with immunoSEQ multiplex PCR; in TCRdb, only in-frame clones are kept and a portion is missing. The profile shows about 130,000 clones, roughly 85% of them singletons. A remark on this clone: What it binds is unknown.

Germline lookup yields CDR1 SGHVS and CDR2 FQNEAQ. Between the trimmed V and J ends, which lost 5 bases and 9 bases, there was a span of 20 bases. This CDR3 comprises 16 residues. The sequence was obtained from an adult who received the MenACWY meningococcal vaccine as a control. The chain carries TRBV7-8 and TRBJ1-6; weak D call: TRBD1 (5 bases). The material sequenced was peripheral blood, taken 28 days after the second dose of the MenACWY control vaccine. The CDR3 spells CASSHSTPGGVSPLHF. The DNA for the CDR3 is TGTGCCAGCAGCCATTCCACCCCGGGGGGGGTTTCACCCCTCCACTTT.